The source of this T cell receptor delta chain is a study of γδ T cells in repeated Plasmodium falciparum infection. On the study more broadly: Four controlled malaria infections with P. falciparum NF54 spanned about 640 days.

This clone is labeled as medium-sized. Its antigen is undetermined. Distinct nucleotide sequences in the sample also encode this CDR3. V lost 4 bases to trimming and J lost 0 bases, with 24 bases between them. The CDR3 spans 19 residues. Germline V gives CDR1 TSWWSYY, CDR2 QGS. Flow sorting of PBMC yielded separate Vgamma9/Vdelta2+ and Vdelta2-negative gammadelta T cell populations for bulk repertoire analysis. TCRdb re-identified clones in the multiplex PCR reads via CATT. The table lists 45,000 to 50,000 delta-chain clones, approximately 1.5% of them singletons. General observations from the study: Vgamma9/Vdelta2+ repertoires stayed stably polyclonal over time and infection.

The chain carries TRDV1 and TRDJ1, with D perhaps matching TRDD3 (6 bases). The source of this sequence is a pool of human donors (malaria-infected and uninfected, not separated). The sample consisted of gamma-delta T cells from blood. The CDR3 sequence: CALGGRLPIVLGHTDKLIF. The DNA of the CDR3 is TGTGCTCTTGGGGGGAGACTCCCCATCGTACTGGGACACACCGATAAACTCATCTTT.